This is a list of T cell receptor beta chains from one sample in a study of CD8 T cells in ankylosing spondylitis. In TCRdb, the 5' RACE reads were re-called with MiXCR into one record per CDR3 protein. The profile covers approximately 550,000 distinct CDR3 sequences, with about 12% appearing a single time and nearly 7% taken by the ten largest. Specimen: blood, either unsorted or a sorted T cell fraction (not recorded which). The receptors here all came from a male donor with ankylosing spondylitis. Each CDR3 is given with its conserved first and last residue. D genes are given only for firm matches. A clone size is listed for some rows: how often the clone was seen (once, few, many), or a class if it is expanded.

. TRBJ2-2 TRBV30 . TGTGCCTGCCCACGATGGGGACTTTTCCATAAGAGGACCGGGGAGCTGTTTTTT CACPRWGLFHKRTGELFF
. TRBJ2-3 TRBV9 few TGTGCCAGCAGCGTAGGGACTACCATTAGCACAGATACGCAGTATTTT CASSVGTTISTDTQYF
. TRBJ2-1 TRBV14 . TGTGCCAGCAGCCAAGATAAGACAGGGAGGGCCTACAATGAGCAGTTCTTC CASSQDKTGRAYNEQFF
. TRBJ2-1 TRBV12-3/TRBV12-4 many TGTGCCAGCAGCGTCGGGGACTTGGGCGATTCAAGCGGGCAGTTCTTC CASSVGDLGDSSGQFF
TRBD1 TRBJ1-5 TRBV20-1 . TGCAGTGCTAGAGATGTTGGGACAGGGAACAATCAGCCCCAGCATTTT CSARDVGTGNNQPQHF
TRBD2 TRBJ2-2 TRBV4-2 few TGTGCCAGCAGCCAACGATCACTAGCGGGAGGGTCTGCCGGGGAGCTGTTTTTT CASSQRSLAGGSAGELFF
. TRBJ1-6 TRBV6-5 once TGTGCCAGCAGTTACTCGGGTCCAGATTTTAATCGTGGGTCACCCCTCCACTTT CASSYSGPDFNRGSPLHF
. TRBJ2-7 TRBV20-1 few TGCAGTGCTGGTACTCGGATCGGAGGGCAGTACTTC CSAGTRIGGQYF
TRBD2 TRBJ2-3 TRBV25-1 many TGTGCCAGCAGTCCCTGGACTAGCGGGAGCACAGATACGCAGTATTTT CASSPWTSGSTDTQYF
TRBD1 TRBJ2-1 TRBV18 . TGTGCCAGCTCCCAACAGAAGAGGACAGGGGCCCCCCATGAGCAGTTCTTC CASSQQKRTGAPHEQFF
TRBD2 TRBJ2-1 TRBV20-1 . TGCAGTGCTAGAGAGACTAGCGGATACAATGAGCAGTTCTTC CSARETSGYNEQFF
. TRBJ2-7 TRBV30 . TGTGCCTGGAGGCGGGGCAATCCCTACGAGCAGTACTTC CAWRRGNPYEQYF
TRBD2 TRBJ2-1 TRBV25-1 few TGTGCCAGCAGTGCCGGGACTAGCGGGATTAATGAGCAGTTCTTC CASSAGTSGINEQFF
. TRBJ2-7 TRBV5-1 . TGCGCCAGCAGCGGAGACAGGTGGGAAGAGCAGTACTTC CASSGDRWEEQYF
TRBD2 TRBJ2-7 TRBV18 . TGTGCCAGCTCACCAAAGCGGGACTCCTACGAGCAGTACTTC CASSPKRDSYEQYF
. TRBJ1-2 TRBV12-3/TRBV12-4 few TGTGCCAGCAGTCTGTTCTTACATGGCTACACCTTC CASSLFLHGYTF
. TRBJ1-1 TRBV3-1 . TGTGCCAGCAGCCAAGATAAAGACACTGAAGCTTTCTTT CASSQDKDTEAFF
. TRBJ1-1 TRBV29-1 many TGCAGCTCTGAAGGTGACACTGAAGCTTTCTTT CSSEGDTEAFF
TRBD2 TRBJ2-1 TRBV5-1 few TGCGCCAGCAGCTTGGCCCTAGGGCCAAAGACTAGCGGGAGAGGGGAGCAGTTCTTC CASSLALGPKTSGRGEQFF
TRBD2 TRBJ2-1 TRBV15 many TGTGCCACCAGCGCGGTTGGGGGAGGGAGCTACAATGAGCAGTTCTTC CATSAVGGGSYNEQFF
TRBD1 TRBJ2-7 TRBV12-3/TRBV12-4 many TGTGCCAGCAGTTTGGTGGCAGGGGGCTACGAGCAGTACTTC CASSLVAGGYEQYF
. TRBJ1-3 TRBV7-2 few TGTGCCAGCAGCTTAGTTGTGGGGCACTCTGGAAACACCATATATTTT CASSLVVGHSGNTIYF
TRBD1 TRBJ2-5 TRBV20-1 . TGCAGTGCTAGACTAACAGGGGGAGGAGAGACCCAGTACTTC CSARLTGGGETQYF
TRBD2 TRBJ2-1 TRBV11-2 . TGTGCCAGCAGCATTGAGCGGGGGGGTTACAATGAGCAGTTCTTC CASSIERGGYNEQFF
. TRBJ2-1 TRBV10-2 . TGCGCCAGCAGTGAGCGGGAGCCCTCCTACAATGAGCAGTTCTTC CASSEREPSYNEQFF
TRBD2 TRBJ2-1 TRBV19 few TGTGCCAGTAGTATCAGACTAGCGGGGGGCTACAATGAGCAGTTCTTC CASSIRLAGGYNEQFF
. TRBJ2-1 TRBV7-7 . TGTGCCAGCAGCTTGTATCCTACACCCTCCTACAATGAGCAGTTCTTC CASSLYPTPSYNEQFF
. TRBJ2-3 TRBV10-3 few TGTGCCATCAGTGGAGACACAGATACGCAGTATTTT CAISGDTDTQYF
TRBD1 TRBJ2-7 TRBV5-1 . TGCGCCAGCAGCTTGCGGACAGGGGTGGGCTACGAGCAGTACTTC CASSLRTGVGYEQYF
TRBD1 TRBJ2-7 TRBV10-3 few TGTGCCATCAGTAGGGGGCTAACCTACGAGCAGTACTTC CAISRGLTYEQYF
. TRBJ2-5 TRBV25-1 . TGTGCCAGCAGTGAGGGAGGAAAGGGGCAAGAGACCCAGTACTTC CASSEGGKGQETQYF
. TRBJ2-5 TRBV3-1 few TGTGCCAGCACACGACCAGAACAAGAGACCCAGTACTTC CASTRPEQETQYF
. TRBJ1-2 TRBV5-1 many TGCGCCAGCAGCCCGCAAGACTATGGCTACACCTTC CASSPQDYGYTF